Below, 7 T cell receptor beta chains from the same sample are listed, as sequenced in a study of T cell responses to AZD1222 COVID-19 vaccine. The assay was immunoSEQ multiplex PCR, and TCRdb's table has in-frame clones only and misses some. The profile shows 80,000 or so clones, more than 90% of them singletons. The starting material was peripheral blood, obtained 28 days after the second AZD1222 dose. The receptors come from an adult who received the AZD1222 COVID-19 vaccine.

The gene calls are TRBV7-9 and TRBJ1-3; D unresolved. With 5 bases removed from V and 3 bases from J, the gap between germline ends came to 5 bases. Germline V gives CDR1 SEHNR, CDR2 FQNEAQ (reference sequence). This CDR3 comprises 12 residues. The CDR3 is CASSLDGNTIYF. CDR3 coding DNA: TGTGCCAGCAGCCTCGATGGAAACACCATATATTTT.

The table lists this clone with a few counts. The chain links TRBV27 to TRBJ1-3; D perhaps matches TRBD1 (5 bases). In germline, CDR1 is MNHEY, CDR2 SMNVEV (reference sequence). The CDR3 has 17 amino acids. V lost 3 bases and J 2 bases, leaving 17 bases between the germline ends. The CDR3 sequence: CASSLVGAPIAGNTIYF. The CDR3 coding sequence is TGTGCCAGCAGTTTGGTCGGGGCCCCTATTGCTGGAAACACCATATATTTT.

The gene calls are TRBV29-1 and TRBJ1-2; D is unclear. The CDR3 covers 12 residues. The V and J ends lost 7 bases and 4 bases respectively, with 13 bases between them. Germline CDR1 SQVTM, CDR2 ANQGSEA. CDR3 in amino acids: CSAAEGGYGYTF. The DNA for the CDR3 is TGCAGCGCCGCTGAAGGCGGCTATGGCTACACCTTC. Filled out from reference TRBV29-1 and TRBJ1-2, the complete variable domain reads SAVISQKPSRDICQRGTSLTIQCQVDSQVTMMFWYRQQPGQSLTLIATANQGSEATYESGFVIDKFPISRPNLTFSTLTVSNMSPEDSSIYLCSAAEGGYGYTFGSGTRLTVV.

The V gene is TRBV14, the J gene TRBJ2-3; D gene uncertain. V lost 1 base, J lost 4 bases, and 6 bases lay in between. This CDR3 spans 13 amino acids. Germline CDR1 is SGHDN and CDR2 is FVKESK. The CDR3 bases are TGTGCCAGCAGCCAAGGAAGCCCAGATACGCAGTATTTT. This gives the protein CASSQGSPDTQYF.

The DNA for the CDR3 is TGTGCCAGCACCAAGGGAGGCGTAACCGGGGAGCTGTTTTTT. Its translation: CASTKGGVTGELFF. J is TRBJ2-2 and V is TRBV5-4; D might be TRBD2 (6 bases). CDR3 length equals 14 residues. The germline CDR1 and CDR2 sequences are SGHNT and YYREEE (reference sequence). V was shortened by 6 bases and J by 5 bases, with 14 bases between the two germline ends.

The gene calls are TRBV6-1 and TRBJ1-2; maybe TRBD1 (5 bases). This CDR3 contains 16 residues. V was pared by 2 bases and J by 0 bases, with 13 bases between. Germline values: CDR1 MNHNS, CDR2 SASEGT. As DNA, the CDR3 is TGTGCCAGCAGTGAATTAGAGTACAGGCCTAACTATGGCTACACCTTC. It specifies CASSELEYRPNYGYTF.

The genes are TRBV19 and TRBJ1-2, with D possibly matching TRBD1 (5 bases). The CDR3 covers 14 residues. V lost 3 bases, J lost 1 base, and 9 bases lay in between. The germline V gene encodes CDR1 LNHDA and CDR2 SQIVND (reference sequence). The CDR3 region has the DNA TGTGCCAGTAGTATCCCAGGGATTAACTATGGCTACACCTTC. Protein product: CASSIPGINYGYTF.